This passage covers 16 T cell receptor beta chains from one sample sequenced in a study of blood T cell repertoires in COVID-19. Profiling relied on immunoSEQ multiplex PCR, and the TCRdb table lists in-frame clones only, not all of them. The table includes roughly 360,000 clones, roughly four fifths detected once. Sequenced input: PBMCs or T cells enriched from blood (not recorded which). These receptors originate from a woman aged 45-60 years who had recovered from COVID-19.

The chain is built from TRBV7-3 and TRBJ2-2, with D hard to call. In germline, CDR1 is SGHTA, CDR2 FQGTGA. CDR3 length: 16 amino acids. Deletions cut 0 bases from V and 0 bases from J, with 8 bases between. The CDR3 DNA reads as TGTGCCAGCAGCTTAACCCGACTGGCGAACACCGGGGAGCTGTTTTTT. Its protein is CASSLTRLANTGELFF.

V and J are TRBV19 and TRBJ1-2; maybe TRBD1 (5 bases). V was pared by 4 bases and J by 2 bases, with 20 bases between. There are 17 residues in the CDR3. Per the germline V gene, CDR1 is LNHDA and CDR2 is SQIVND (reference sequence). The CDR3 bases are TGTGCCAGTAGTACCTCCGGCGGGGGGGGAACAAACTATGGCTACACCTTC. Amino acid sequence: CASSTSGGGGTNYGYTF.

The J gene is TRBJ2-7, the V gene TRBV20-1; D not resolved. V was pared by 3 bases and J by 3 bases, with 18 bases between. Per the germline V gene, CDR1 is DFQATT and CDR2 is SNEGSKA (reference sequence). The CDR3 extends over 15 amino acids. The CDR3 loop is CSASSRDPTFYEQYF. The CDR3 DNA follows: TGCAGTGCTAGTTCCCGCGATCCCACGTTCTACGAGCAGTACTTC.

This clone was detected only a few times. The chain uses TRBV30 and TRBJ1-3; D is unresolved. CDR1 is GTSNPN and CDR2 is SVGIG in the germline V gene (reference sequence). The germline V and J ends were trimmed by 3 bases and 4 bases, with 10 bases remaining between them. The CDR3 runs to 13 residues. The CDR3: CAWSHGEGNTIYF. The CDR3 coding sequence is TGTGCCTGGAGCCACGGAGAAGGAAACACCATATATTTT. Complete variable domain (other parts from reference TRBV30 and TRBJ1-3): SQTIHQWPATLVQPVGSPLSLECTVEGTSNPNLYWYRQAAGRGLQLLFYSVGIGQISSEVPQNLSASRPQDRQFILSSKKLLLSDSGFYLCAWSHGEGNTIYFGEGSWLTVV.

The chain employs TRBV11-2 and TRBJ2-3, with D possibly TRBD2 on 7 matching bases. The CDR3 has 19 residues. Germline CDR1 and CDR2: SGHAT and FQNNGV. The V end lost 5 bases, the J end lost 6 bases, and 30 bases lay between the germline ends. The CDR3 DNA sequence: TGTGCCAGCAGCCCGCAGCCAGGACTAGATAAGGGGGGGGAGGATACGCAGTATTTT. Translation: CASSPQPGLDKGGEDTQYF.

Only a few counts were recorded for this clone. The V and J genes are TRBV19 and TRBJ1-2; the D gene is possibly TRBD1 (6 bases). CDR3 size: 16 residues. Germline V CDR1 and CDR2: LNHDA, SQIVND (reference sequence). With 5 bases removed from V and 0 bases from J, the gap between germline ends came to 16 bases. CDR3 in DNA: TGTGCCAGTAGTCCGGACAGCTCGTCACCTAACTATGGCTACACCTTC. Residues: CASSPDSSSPNYGYTF.

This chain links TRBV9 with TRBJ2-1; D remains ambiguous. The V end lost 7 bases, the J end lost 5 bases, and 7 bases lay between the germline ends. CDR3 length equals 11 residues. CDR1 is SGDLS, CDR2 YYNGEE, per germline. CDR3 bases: TGTGCCAGCTCTTTTGACAATGAGCAGTTCTTC. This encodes CASSFDNEQFF.

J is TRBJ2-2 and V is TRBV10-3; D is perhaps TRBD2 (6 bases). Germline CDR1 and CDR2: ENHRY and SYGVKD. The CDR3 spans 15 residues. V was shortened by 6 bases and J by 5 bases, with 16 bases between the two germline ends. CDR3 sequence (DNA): TGTGCCATCAGCCTGGGGGGTCTAGGGACCGGGGAGCTGTTTTTT. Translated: CAISLGGLGTGELFF.

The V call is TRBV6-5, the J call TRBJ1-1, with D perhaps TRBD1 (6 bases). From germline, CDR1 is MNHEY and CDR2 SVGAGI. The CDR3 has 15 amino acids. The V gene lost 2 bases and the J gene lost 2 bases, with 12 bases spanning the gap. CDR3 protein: CASSYKWTDNTEAFF. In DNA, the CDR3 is TGTGCCAGCAGTTACAAGTGGACAGACAACACTGAAGCTTTCTTT.

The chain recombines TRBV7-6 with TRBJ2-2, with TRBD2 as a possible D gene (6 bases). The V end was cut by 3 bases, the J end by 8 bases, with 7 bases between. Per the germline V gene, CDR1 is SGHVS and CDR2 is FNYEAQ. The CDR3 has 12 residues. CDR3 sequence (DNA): TGTGCCAGCAGCTTTGCGGGAGGGGAGCTGTTTTTT. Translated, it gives CASSFAGGELFF.

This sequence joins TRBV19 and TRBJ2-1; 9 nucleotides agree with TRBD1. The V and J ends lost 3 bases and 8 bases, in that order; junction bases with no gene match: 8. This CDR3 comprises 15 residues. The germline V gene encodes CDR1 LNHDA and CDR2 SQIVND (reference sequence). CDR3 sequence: CASSIDGTGFDEQFF. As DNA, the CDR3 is TGTGCCAGTAGTATCGATGGGACAGGGTTCGATGAGCAGTTCTTC.

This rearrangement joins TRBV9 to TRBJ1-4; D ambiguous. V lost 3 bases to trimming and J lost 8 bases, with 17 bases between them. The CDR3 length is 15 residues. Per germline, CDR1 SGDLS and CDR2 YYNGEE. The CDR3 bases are TGTGCCAGCAGCGAGCGGTTGGGGTTTGGCGAAAAACTGTTTTTT. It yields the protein CASSERLGFGEKLFF.

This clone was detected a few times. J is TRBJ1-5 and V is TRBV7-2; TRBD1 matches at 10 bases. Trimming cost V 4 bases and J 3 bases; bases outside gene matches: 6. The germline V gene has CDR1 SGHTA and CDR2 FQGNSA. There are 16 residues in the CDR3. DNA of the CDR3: TGTGCCAGCAGCTCGCCGGGACAGGGGATCAATCAGCCCCAGCATTTT. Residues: CASSSPGQGINQPQHF.

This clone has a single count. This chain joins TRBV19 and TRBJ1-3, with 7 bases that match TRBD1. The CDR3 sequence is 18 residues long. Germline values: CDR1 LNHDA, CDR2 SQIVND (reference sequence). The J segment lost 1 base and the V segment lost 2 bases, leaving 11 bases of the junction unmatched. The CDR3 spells CASSIFGTASASGNTIYF. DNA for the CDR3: TGTGCCAGTAGTATATTTGGGACAGCGTCCGCTTCTGGAAACACCATATATTTT.

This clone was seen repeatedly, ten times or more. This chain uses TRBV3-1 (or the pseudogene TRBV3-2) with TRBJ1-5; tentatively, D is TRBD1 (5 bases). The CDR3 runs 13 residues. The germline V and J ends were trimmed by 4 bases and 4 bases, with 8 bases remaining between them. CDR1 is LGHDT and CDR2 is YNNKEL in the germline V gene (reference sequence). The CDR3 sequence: CASSPGLNQPQHF. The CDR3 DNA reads TGTGCCAGCAGCCCAGGGTTGAATCAGCCCCAGCATTTT.

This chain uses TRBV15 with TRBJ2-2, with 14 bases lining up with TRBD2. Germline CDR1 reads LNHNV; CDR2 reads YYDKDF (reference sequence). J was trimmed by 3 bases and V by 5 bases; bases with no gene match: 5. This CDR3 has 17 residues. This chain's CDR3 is CATSVGLAGADTGELFF. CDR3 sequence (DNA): TGTGCCACCAGCGTGGGACTAGCGGGGGCGGACACCGGGGAGCTGTTTTTT. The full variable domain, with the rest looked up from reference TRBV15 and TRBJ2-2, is DAMVIQNPRYQVTQFGKPVTLSCSQTLNHNVMYWYQQKSSQAPKLLFHYYDKDFNNEADTPDNFQSRRPNTSFCFLDIRSPGLGDTAMYLCATSVGLAGADTGELFFGEGSRLTVL.